This TCR beta chain was documented in a study of blood T cell repertoires in COVID-19. About the research overall: Collection of acute and convalescent COVID-19 samples took place in the United States, Italy and Spain.

In the authors' workflow: How many nucleated cells were present was estimated from reference gene primer amplification. Profiled with immunoSEQ multiplex PCR; TCRdb holds only in-frame clones, not every one. D and trimming come from the DNA, and the V and J calls and clone size come from that table. The sample lists approximately 170,000 clones, roughly 86% occurring once. Germline values: CDR1 LGHNA, CDR2 YSLEER. This CDR3 is 21 amino acids long. Trimming cost V 3 bases and J 2 bases; bases outside gene matches: 20. Seattle researchers signed up patients amid active infection and tracked them longitudinally.

Sequencing was done on a sample of peripheral blood. The chain combines TRBV4-3 with TRBJ2-3, with 10 nucleotides matching TRBD2. The receptor was isolated from a woman older than 75 with COVID-19, enrolled during active disease. The CDR3 is CASSQSIAGGGSKTLTDTQYF. The CDR3 DNA reads as TGCGCCAGCAGCCAGTCCATAGCGGGAGGCGGTTCAAAAACTCTCACAGATACGCAGTATTTT.